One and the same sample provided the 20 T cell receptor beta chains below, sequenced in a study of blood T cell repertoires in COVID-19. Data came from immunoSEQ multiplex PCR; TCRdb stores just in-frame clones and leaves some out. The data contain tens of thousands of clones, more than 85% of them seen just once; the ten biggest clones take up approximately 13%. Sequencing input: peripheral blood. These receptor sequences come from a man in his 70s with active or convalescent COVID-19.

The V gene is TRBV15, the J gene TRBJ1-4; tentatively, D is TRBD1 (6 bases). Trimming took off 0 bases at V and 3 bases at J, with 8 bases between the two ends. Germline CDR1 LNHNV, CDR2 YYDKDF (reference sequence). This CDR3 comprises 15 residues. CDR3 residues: CATSRDTGPNEKLFF. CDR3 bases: TGTGCCACCAGCAGAGATACAGGGCCTAATGAAAAACTGTTTTTT.

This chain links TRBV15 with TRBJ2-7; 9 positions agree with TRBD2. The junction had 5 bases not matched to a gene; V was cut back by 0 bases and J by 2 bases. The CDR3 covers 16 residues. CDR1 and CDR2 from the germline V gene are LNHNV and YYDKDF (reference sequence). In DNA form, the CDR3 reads TGTGCCACCAGCAGAGATGCGGCTAGCGGGACCTACGAGCAGTACTTC. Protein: CATSRDAASGTYEQYF.

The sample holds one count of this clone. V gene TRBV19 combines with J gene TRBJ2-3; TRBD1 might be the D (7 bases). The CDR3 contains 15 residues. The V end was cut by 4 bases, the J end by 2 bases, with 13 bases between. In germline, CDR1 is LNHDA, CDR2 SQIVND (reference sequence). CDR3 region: CASSTRQGLTDTQYF. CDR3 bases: TGTGCCAGTAGTACCCGACAGGGACTCACAGATACGCAGTATTTT.

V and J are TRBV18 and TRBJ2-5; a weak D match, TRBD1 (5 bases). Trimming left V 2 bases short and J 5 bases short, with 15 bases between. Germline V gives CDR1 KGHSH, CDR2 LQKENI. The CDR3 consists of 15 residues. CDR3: CASSPYPQGAETQYF. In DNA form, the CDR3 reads TGTGCCAGCTCACCATACCCCCAGGGCGCGGAGACCCAGTACTTC.

CDR3 residues: CSVVRQMNTEAFF. The CDR3 DNA is TGCAGCGTTGTCCGACAGATGAACACTGAAGCTTTCTTT. The chain links TRBV29-1 to TRBJ1-1, with D perhaps TRBD1 (5 bases). The germline gives CDR1 SQVTM, CDR2 ANQGSEA. The CDR3 sequence is 13 residues long. V was shortened by 4 bases and J by 0 bases, with 9 bases between the two germline ends.

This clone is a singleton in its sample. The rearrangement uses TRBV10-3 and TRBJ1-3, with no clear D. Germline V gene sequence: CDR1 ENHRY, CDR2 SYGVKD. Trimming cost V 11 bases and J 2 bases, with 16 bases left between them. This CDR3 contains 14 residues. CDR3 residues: CAHLVTQPGNTIYF. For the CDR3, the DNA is TGTGCCCATCTGGTAACTCAACCTGGAAACACCATATATTTT.

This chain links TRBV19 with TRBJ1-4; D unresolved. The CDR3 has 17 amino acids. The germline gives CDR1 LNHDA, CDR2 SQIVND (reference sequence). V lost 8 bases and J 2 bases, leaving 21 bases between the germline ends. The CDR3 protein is CASRGGRIKSTNEKLFF. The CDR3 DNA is TGTGCCAGTCGAGGAGGGCGAATTAAATCTACTAATGAAAAACTGTTTTTT.

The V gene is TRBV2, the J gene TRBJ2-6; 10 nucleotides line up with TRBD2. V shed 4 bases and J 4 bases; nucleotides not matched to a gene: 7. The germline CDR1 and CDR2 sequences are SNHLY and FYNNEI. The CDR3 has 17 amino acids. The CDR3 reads CASSGLAGVVGANVLTF. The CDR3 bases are TGTGCCAGCAGTGGGCTAGCGGGAGTGGTAGGGGCCAACGTCCTGACTTTC.

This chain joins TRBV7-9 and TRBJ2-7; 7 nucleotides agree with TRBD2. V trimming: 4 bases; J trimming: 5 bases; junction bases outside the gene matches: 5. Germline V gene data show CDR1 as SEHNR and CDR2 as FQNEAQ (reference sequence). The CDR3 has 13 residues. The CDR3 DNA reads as TGTGCCAGCAGCTGGGAGGGAGTCCACGAGCAGTACTTC. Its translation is CASSWEGVHEQYF.

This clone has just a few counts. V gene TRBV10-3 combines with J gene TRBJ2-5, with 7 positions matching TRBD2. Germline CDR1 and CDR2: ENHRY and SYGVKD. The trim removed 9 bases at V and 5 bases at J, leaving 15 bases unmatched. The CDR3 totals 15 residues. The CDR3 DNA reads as TGTGCCATTTCCAGCGGGATTCGGAGTGGGGAGACCCAGTACTTC. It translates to CAISSGIRSGETQYF.

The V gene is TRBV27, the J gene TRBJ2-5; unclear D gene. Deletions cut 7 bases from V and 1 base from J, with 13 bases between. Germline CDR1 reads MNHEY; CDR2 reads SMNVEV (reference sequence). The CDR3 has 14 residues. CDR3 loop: CASKHNPTQETQYF. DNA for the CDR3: TGTGCCAGCAAACACAACCCAACCCAAGAGACCCAGTACTTC.

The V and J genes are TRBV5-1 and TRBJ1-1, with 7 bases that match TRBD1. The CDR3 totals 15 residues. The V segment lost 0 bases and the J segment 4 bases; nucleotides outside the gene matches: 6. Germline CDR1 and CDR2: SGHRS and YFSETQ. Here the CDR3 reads CASSLGRSGGTEAFF. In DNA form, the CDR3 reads TGCGCCAGCAGCTTGGGTCGGTCAGGGGGCACTGAAGCTTTCTTT.

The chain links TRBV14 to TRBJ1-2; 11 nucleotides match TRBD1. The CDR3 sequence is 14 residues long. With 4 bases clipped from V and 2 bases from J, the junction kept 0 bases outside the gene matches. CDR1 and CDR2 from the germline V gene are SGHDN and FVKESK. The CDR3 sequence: CASSRDRGNYGYTF. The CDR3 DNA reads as TGTGCCAGCAGCCGGGACAGGGGGAACTATGGCTACACCTTC.

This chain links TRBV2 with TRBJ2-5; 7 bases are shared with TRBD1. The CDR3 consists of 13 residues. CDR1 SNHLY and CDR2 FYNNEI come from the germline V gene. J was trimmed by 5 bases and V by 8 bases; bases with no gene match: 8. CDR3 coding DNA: TGTGCCAGCCTAATGACAGGGAAGGAGACCCAGTACTTC. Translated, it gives CASLMTGKETQYF. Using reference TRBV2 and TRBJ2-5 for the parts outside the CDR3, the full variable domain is EPEVTQTPSHQVTQMGQEVILRCVPISNHLYFYWYRQILGQKVEFLVSFYNNEISEKSEIFDDQFSVERPDGSNFTLKIRSTKLEDSAMYFCASLMTGKETQYFGPGTRLLVL.

The CDR3 DNA is TGTGCCAGCAGGGTGGAGGAAAAACTGTTTTTT. Amino acids: CASRVEEKLFF. This rearrangement joins TRBV28 to TRBJ1-4; D is uncertain. The V and J ends lost 6 bases and 8 bases respectively, with 7 bases between them. Germline CDR1 is MDHEN and CDR2 is SYDVKM. The CDR3 covers 11 residues.

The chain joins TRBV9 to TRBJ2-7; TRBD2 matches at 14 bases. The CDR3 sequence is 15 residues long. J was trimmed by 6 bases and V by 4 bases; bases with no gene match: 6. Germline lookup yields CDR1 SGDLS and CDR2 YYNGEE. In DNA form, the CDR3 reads TGTGCCAGCAGCCCTGGGACTAGCGGGAGAGGCGAGCAGTACTTC. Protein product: CASSPGTSGRGEQYF.

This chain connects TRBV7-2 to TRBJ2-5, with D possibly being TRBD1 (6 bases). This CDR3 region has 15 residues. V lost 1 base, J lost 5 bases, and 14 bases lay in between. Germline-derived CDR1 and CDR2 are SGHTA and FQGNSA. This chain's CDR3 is CASSLGPGTWETQYF. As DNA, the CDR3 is TGTGCCAGCAGCTTAGGGCCGGGGACATGGGAGACCCAGTACTTC.

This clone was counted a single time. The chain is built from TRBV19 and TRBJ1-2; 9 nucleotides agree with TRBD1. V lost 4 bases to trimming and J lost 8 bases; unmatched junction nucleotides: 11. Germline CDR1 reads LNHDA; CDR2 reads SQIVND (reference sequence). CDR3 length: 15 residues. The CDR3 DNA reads TGTGCCAGTAGTACGAGGGACAGGGAGACCCGAGGCTACACCTTC. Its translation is CASSTRDRETRGYTF.

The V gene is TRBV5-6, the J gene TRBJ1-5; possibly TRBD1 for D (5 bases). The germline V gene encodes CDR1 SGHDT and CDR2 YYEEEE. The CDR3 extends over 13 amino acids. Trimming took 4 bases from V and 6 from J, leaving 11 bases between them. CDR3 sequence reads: CASSLQGGQPQHF. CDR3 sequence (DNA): TGTGCCAGCAGCCTGCAGGGCGGTCAGCCCCAGCATTTT.

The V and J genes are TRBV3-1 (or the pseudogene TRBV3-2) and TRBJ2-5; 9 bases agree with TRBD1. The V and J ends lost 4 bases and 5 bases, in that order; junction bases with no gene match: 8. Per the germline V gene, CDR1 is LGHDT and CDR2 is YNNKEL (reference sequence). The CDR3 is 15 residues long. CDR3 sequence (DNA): TGTGCCAGCAGCCCCGGGACAGGGCGTAGGGAGACCCAGTACTTC. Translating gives CASSPGTGRRETQYF.